The 14 T cell receptor beta chains below come from one sample, sequenced in a study of cytotoxic CD8 clonotypes in ibrutinib-treated CLL. Sequencing used immunoSEQ multiplex PCR; TCRdb keeps in-frame clones, though not all of them. The sample lists some 70,000 clones, 68% occurring once. Sequenced here: PBMCs, sampled after 12 months of ibrutinib treatment. These TCRs come from a human donor with chronic lymphocytic leukemia.

V and J are TRBV7-9 and TRBJ2-7; TRBD1 matches 10 bases. After removal of 8 bases from V and 5 bases from J, the junction contained 12 bases not matched to a gene. The germline CDR1 and CDR2 sequences are SEHNR and FQNEAQ (reference sequence). This CDR3 is built from 15 residues. The CDR3 DNA reads as TGTGCCAGCCGGGGCCCGGGACAGGGGAGCGACGAGCAGTACTTC. Protein sequence: CASRGPGQGSDEQYF.

This clone was observed a few times. This chain joins TRBV5-4 and TRBJ1-1; no firm D call. The V end was cut by 3 bases, the J end by 0 bases, with 12 bases between. The CDR3 length is 15 residues. CDR1 and CDR2 from the germline V gene are SGHNT and YYREEE (reference sequence). The DNA for the CDR3 is TGTGCCAGCAGCTCACCACGGAATATGAACACTGAAGCTTTCTTT. It specifies CASSSPRNMNTEAFF.

The chain links TRBV7-8 to TRBJ2-4; D is tentatively TRBD1 or TRBD2 (6 bases each). The CDR3 totals 14 residues. The V end was cut by 5 bases, the J end by 5 bases, with 13 bases between. The germline V gene encodes CDR1 SGHVS and CDR2 FQNEAQ. The CDR3: CASSPSGAQNIQYF. In DNA, the CDR3 is TGTGCCAGCAGCCCCTCGGGGGCCCAAAACATTCAGTACTTC. The variable domain in full, completed from reference TRBV7-8 and TRBJ2-4, reads GAGVSQSPRYKVAKRGQDVALRCDPISGHVSLFWYQQALGQGPEFLTYFQNEAQLDKSGLPSDRFFAERPEGSVSTLKIQRTQQEDSAVYLCASSPSGAQNIQYFGAGTRLSVL.

The chain employs TRBV18 and TRBJ1-1; tentatively, D is TRBD1 (5 bases). CDR1 is KGHSH, CDR2 LQKENI, per germline. The germline V and J ends were trimmed by 5 bases and 0 bases, with 10 bases remaining between them. CDR3 length: 14 residues. DNA for the CDR3: TGTGCCAGCTCAGGGGGGGTTATGAACACTGAAGCTTTCTTT. It translates to CASSGGVMNTEAFF.

V gene TRBV4-3 combines with J gene TRBJ2-5, with 8 bases identical to TRBD1. The CDR3 totals 13 residues. Germline CDR1 LGHNA, CDR2 YSLEER. V gave up 4 bases and J gave up 8 bases; unmatched junction bases: 6. The CDR3 DNA reads TGCGCCAGCAGCCCTGGGACAGGCGAAACCCAGTACTTC. Translating gives CASSPGTGETQYF.

The V call is TRBV15, the J call TRBJ1-2; D might be TRBD1 (5 bases). CDR3 length equals 16 residues. V was pared by 0 bases and J by 3 bases, with 14 bases between. Germline-derived CDR1 and CDR2 are LNHNV and YYDKDF (reference sequence). As DNA, the CDR3 is TGTGCCACCAGCAGAGATCAGGGCGCCCTCGACTATGGCTACACCTTC. This codes for CATSRDQGALDYGYTF.

The rearrangement links TRBV5-1 to TRBJ2-3; D possibly matches TRBD1 or TRBD2 (7 bases each). This CDR3 has 15 residues. Germline V gene data show CDR1 as SGHRS and CDR2 as YFSETQ. Deletions cut 3 bases from V and 0 bases from J, with 11 bases between. The CDR3 nucleotides read TGCGCCAGCAGCTGGGGGGGACAGAGCACAGATACGCAGTATTTT. It is translated as CASSWGGQSTDTQYF.

This clone was detected only a few times. The J gene is TRBJ1-1, the V gene TRBV28; D might be TRBD1 (6 bases). Per the germline V gene, CDR1 is MDHEN and CDR2 is SYDVKM. This CDR3 has 15 amino acids. V shed 5 bases and J shed 4 bases, with 17 bases lying between them. CDR3 coding DNA: TGTGCCAGCAGTACCCCGACAGGTAGAGGCACTGAAGCTTTCTTT. This codes for CASSTPTGRGTEAFF.

The chain couples TRBV5-1 to TRBJ1-5; 9 bases are shared with TRBD1. The CDR3 sequence is 14 residues long. Germline values: CDR1 SGHRS, CDR2 YFSETQ. J gave up 7 bases and V 4 bases, and 6 bases lay outside the gene matches. CDR3 in amino acids: CASSPDGQGQPQHF. The CDR3 DNA reads TGCGCCAGCAGCCCGGATGGACAGGGGCAGCCCCAGCATTTT.

CDR3 residues: CAWRFPRTGLRASYNSPLHF. The CDR3 DNA reads as TGTGCCTGGAGGTTCCCTCGAACGGGACTTCGAGCATCCTATAATTCACCCCTCCACTTT. V is TRBV30 and J is TRBJ1-6; D is perhaps TRBD1 (5 bases). The V end lost 3 bases, the J end lost 1 base, and 25 bases lay between the germline ends. Germline V CDR1 and CDR2: GTSNPN, SVGIG (reference sequence). The CDR3 has 20 amino acids.

This clone was picked up a small number of times. The gene calls are TRBV7-9 and TRBJ2-1; weak D call: TRBD2 (6 bases). The CDR3 consists of 13 residues. CDR1 SEHNR and CDR2 FQNEAQ come from the germline V gene (reference sequence). The V gene lost 5 bases and the J gene lost 6 bases, with 11 bases spanning the gap. The CDR3: CASSRRGTNEQFF. The CDR3 DNA sequence: TGTGCCAGCAGCCGCCGGGGGACCAATGAGCAGTTCTTC.

The gene calls are TRBV6-6 and TRBJ2-3; unclear D gene. In germline, CDR1 is MNHNY, CDR2 SVGAGI (reference sequence). V lost 0 bases, J lost 4 bases, and 14 bases lay in between. The CDR3 consists of 16 residues. The CDR3 region is CASSYSKDERADTQYF. Written as DNA, the CDR3 is TGTGCCAGCAGTTACTCGAAAGACGAACGGGCAGATACGCAGTATTTT.

The V gene is TRBV5-4, the J gene TRBJ2-7; 7 bases match TRBD1. Germline trimming cut 4 bases from V and 3 bases from J; bases unmatched to any gene: 7. The CDR3 has 14 amino acids. Germline lookup yields CDR1 SGHNT and CDR2 YYREEE (reference sequence). The CDR3 region has the DNA TGTGCCAGCAGCCAAGAGGACAGGCTCTACGAGCAGTACTTC. It codes for CASSQEDRLYEQYF.

The chain recombines TRBV29-1 with TRBJ1-1; D ambiguous. The CDR3 runs 12 residues. The V gene lost 0 bases and the J gene lost 5 bases, with 7 bases spanning the gap. Germline-derived CDR1 and CDR2 are SQVTM and ANQGSEA. The CDR3 protein is CSVEDVGTEAFF. The CDR3 DNA reads as TGCAGCGTTGAAGACGTCGGGACTGAAGCTTTCTTT. Full variable domain (outside the CDR3, taken from reference TRBV29-1 and TRBJ1-1): SAVISQKPSRDICQRGTSLTIQCQVDSQVTMMFWYRQQPGQSLTLIATANQGSEATYESGFVIDKFPISRPNLTFSTLTVSNMSPEDSSIYLCSVEDVGTEAFFGQGTRLTVV.